This T cell receptor beta chain was recovered during a study of T cells after yellow fever vaccination. V was cut by 5 bases and J by 3 bases, with 10 bases left in between. Germline lookup yields CDR1 SGHVS and CDR2 FQNEAQ. CDR3 length: 13 amino acids. This clonotype occurred a few times. TCRdb reprocessed the 5' RACE reads via MiXCR and lists one record per CDR3 protein. The sample holds about 130,000 distinct CDR3 sequences, more than 6.5% seen once. The rearrangement joins TRBV7-8 to TRBJ1-2, with no clear D. The sequence was obtained from a man in his late teens or twenties who received the YFV17D yellow fever vaccine. Sequenced here: CD4+ T cells sorted from PBMCs, sampled roughly 10 days after the first yellow fever vaccination. Here the CDR3 DNA reads TGTGCCAGCAGCCCCCTAGTCGACTATGGCTACACCTTC. Its protein product is CASSPLVDYGYTF.